This TCR beta chain was retrieved from a study of beta chain features in type 1 diabetes. Broader study findings: Naive, central memory and regulatory TCRB repertoires appeared more similar among patients than healthy donors.

This clone was seen a few times. Its antigen is not known. Expressed TCRB transcripts were sequenced because the entire RNA isolate underwent reverse transcription. Clones were read by immunoSEQ multiplex PCR, and TCRdb kept only the in-frame ones, dropping some. This table has some 400,000 clones, over 12% appearing once. CDR3 length: 16 residues. Trimming removed 5 bases at V and 6 bases at J, with 23 bases between. Germline loops: CDR1 LNHNV, CDR2 YYDKDF (reference sequence). The chain carries TRBV15 and TRBJ2-7; possible D gene TRBD1, 6 bases. Material: naive CD4+ T cells from blood. The sequence was collected from a woman between 18 and 30 years old in good health. The CDR3 here is CATSSRQDALSGEQYF. The DNA for the CDR3 is TGTGCCACCAGCTCCCGACAGGATGCCCTTTCAGGCGAGCAGTACTTC.